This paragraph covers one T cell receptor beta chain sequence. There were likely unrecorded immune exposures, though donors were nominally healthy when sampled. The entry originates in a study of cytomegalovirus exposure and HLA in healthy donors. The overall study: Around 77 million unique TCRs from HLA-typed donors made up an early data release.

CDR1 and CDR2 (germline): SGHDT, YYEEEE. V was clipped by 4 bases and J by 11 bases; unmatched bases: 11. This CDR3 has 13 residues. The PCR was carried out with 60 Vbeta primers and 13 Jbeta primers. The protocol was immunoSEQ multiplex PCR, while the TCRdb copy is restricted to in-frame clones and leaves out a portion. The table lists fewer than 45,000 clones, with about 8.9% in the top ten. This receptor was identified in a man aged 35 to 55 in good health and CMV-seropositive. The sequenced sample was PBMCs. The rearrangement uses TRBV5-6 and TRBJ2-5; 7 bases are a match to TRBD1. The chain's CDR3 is CASSHDRVREQYF. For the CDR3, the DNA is TGTGCCAGCAGCCATGACAGGGTGCGAGAGCAGTACTTC.